The 15 T cell receptor beta chains given below trace back to one sample, sequenced in a study of T cells in Graves' hyperthyroidism and ophthalmopathy. The source material, RNA transcripts, was used to amplify TCR beta CDR3 regions. Initially, a first-round RT-PCR of the TCR CDR3 employed the HTBI primer set. TCRdb reprocessed the multiplex PCR reads via MiXCR and lists one record per CDR3 protein. Of 300,000 to 400,000 distinct CDR3 sequences in the sample, roughly 20% are singletons; the top ten hold about 38%. Sequenced sample: blood. The receptors were gathered from a young man with Graves' ophthalmopathy.

This clonotype was seen a handful of times. A much larger clone differs from this one at a single base, so this may be a read error. CDR3 DNA sequence: TGTGCCAGCAGTTCACCGAGACTCTGGGAGACCCAGTACTTC. Protein: CASSSPRLWETQYF. The chain recombines TRBV28 with TRBJ2-5; D gene uncertain. V was trimmed by 4 bases and J by 5 bases, leaving 14 bases between them. This CDR3 region has 14 residues. CDR1 is MDHEN, CDR2 SYDVKM, per germline.

As regards this clonotype: A read error is possible here, since a much larger clone lies one base away. The J gene is TRBJ2-3, the V gene TRBV7-8, with D perhaps being TRBD1 or TRBD2 (5 bases each). Germline V gene sequence: CDR1 SGHVS, CDR2 FQNEAQ. The CDR3 runs 15 residues. CDR3: CASSSRHGDPDRQYF. CDR3 DNA: TGTGCCAGCAGCTCACGACACGGGGACCCAGATAGGCAGTATTTT.

This chain joins TRBV11-2 and TRBJ1-1; TRBD1 is a possible D gene (6 bases). CDR3 size: 16 residues. Trimming cost V 4 bases and J 3 bases, with 18 bases left between them. The germline V gene encodes CDR1 SGHAT and CDR2 FQNNGV. CDR3 loop: CASSSSATGPYTEAFF. In nucleotides, the CDR3 is TGTGCCAGCAGCTCTTCCGCGACAGGACCTTACACTGAAGCTTTCTTT. The full variable domain, with the rest looked up from reference TRBV11-2 and TRBJ1-1, is EAGVAQSPRYKIIEKRQSVAFWCNPISGHATLYWYQQILGQGPKLLIQFQNNGVVDDSQLPKDRFSAERLKGVDSTLKIQPAKLEDSAVYLCASSSSATGPYTEAFFGQGTRLTVV.

The chain has TRBV6-2 or TRBV6-3 and TRBJ1-6; D not resolved. Germline V gene lookup returns CDR1 MNHEY and CDR2 SVGEGT. The ends were cut back, 6 bases at V and 10 bases at J, with 19 bases in the middle. This CDR3 spans 15 amino acids. The CDR3 region has the DNA TGTGCCAGCAGCTTCCCGACAAGGCAACGATCACCCCTCCACTTT. It translates to CASSFPTRQRSPLHF.

This clonotype was recorded once. Here the CDR3 reads CASGIEGLNSPLHF. The CDR3 DNA reads as TGTGCCAGTGGCATTGAGGGCCTTAATTCACCCCTCCACTTT. This chain uses TRBV19 with TRBJ1-6, with D unclear. The germline V gene has CDR1 LNHDA and CDR2 SQIVND (reference sequence). Trimming took 8 bases from V and 6 from J, leaving 14 bases between them. The CDR3 sequence is 14 residues long.

This clonotype was seen at least ten times. The gene calls are TRBV5-1 and TRBJ2-5; D ambiguous. This CDR3 region has 12 residues. Germline lookup yields CDR1 SGHRS and CDR2 YFSETQ. V dropped 1 base and J dropped 3 bases, with 4 bases sitting between them. As DNA, the CDR3 is TGCGCCAGCAGCTTGCCGAAAGAGACCCAGTACTTC. Its protein product is CASSLPKETQYF.

As regards this clonotype: Since a much larger clone is just one base distant, this may be a read error. CDR3 sequence reads: CASSRQGIGEQYF. The CDR3 coding sequence is TGTGCCAGCAGTAGGCAAGGGATTGGCGAGCAGTACTTC. The chain has TRBV6-2 or TRBV6-3 and TRBJ2-7; D gene uncertain. Trimming took 5 bases from V and 6 from J, leaving 14 bases between them. The length of the CDR3 is 13 residues. CDR1 and CDR2 (germline): MNHEY, SVGEGT.

The J gene is TRBJ2-5, the V gene TRBV29-1; 7 bases match TRBD1. The CDR3 runs 15 residues. Germline values: CDR1 SQVTM, CDR2 ANQGSEA. The ends lost 3 bases at V and 4 bases at J; junction bases unmatched: 11. The CDR3 nucleotides are TGCAGCGTTGATAGGGGGCAGGGGGTAGGAGAGACCCAGTACTTC. Protein sequence: CSVDRGQGVGETQYF.

The chain employs TRBV20-1 and TRBJ1-3, with no clear D. The CDR3 sequence is 14 residues long. CDR1 and CDR2 (germline): DFQATT, SNEGSKA (reference sequence). Trimming removed 1 base from V and 4 bases from J, with 11 bases in between. The CDR3 DNA follows: TGCAGTGCTAGAGCGTCTGCGGGGGGAAACACCATATATTTT. Translation: CSARASAGGNTIYF.

This clonotype has a handful of counts. This rearrangement joins TRBV5-8 to TRBJ2-7, with TRBD2 identical over 7 bases. Germline values: CDR1 SGHTS, CDR2 YDEGEE. Germline trimming cut 3 bases from V and 4 bases from J; bases unmatched to any gene: 7. The CDR3 has 14 residues. In nucleotides, the CDR3 is TGTGCCAGCAGCTGGGGGGGAGCCTATTACGAGCAGTACTTC. This codes for CASSWGGAYYEQYF.

The sample holds many counts of this clonotype. This chain links TRBV7-2 with TRBJ1-3, with a tentative D call TRBD1 (5 bases). Trimming removed 2 bases from V and 2 bases from J, with 10 bases in between. The CDR3 has 15 amino acids. Looked up from germline, CDR1 is SGHTA and CDR2 is FQGNSA. The DNA for the CDR3 is TGTGCCAGCAGCTTATCTCCAGGGACTGGAAACACCATATATTTT. Translating gives CASSLSPGTGNTIYF.

The table lists this clonotype with many counts. V usage is TRBV6-1 and J usage is TRBJ2-3; 9 bases fit TRBD2. In germline, CDR1 is MNHNS, CDR2 SASEGT. The CDR3 consists of 15 residues. Trimming cost V 1 base and J 5 bases; bases outside gene matches: 4. The CDR3 spells CASSEGGGAGDTQYF. The CDR3 coding sequence is TGTGCCAGCAGTGAAGGCGGGGGGGCGGGAGATACGCAGTATTTT.

The gene calls are TRBV7-8 and TRBJ2-3; a weak D match, TRBD1 (6 bases). CDR1 and CDR2 (germline): SGHVS, FQNEAQ. Trimming shortened V by 2 bases and J by 2 bases, and 14 bases separated the two germline ends. The CDR3 totals 16 residues. CDR3 region: CASSLSRTAITDTQYF. CDR3 sequence (DNA): TGTGCCAGCAGCTTATCCCGGACAGCGATCACAGATACGCAGTATTTT.

This clonotype appeared many times. This chain links TRBV12-3 or TRBV12-4 with TRBJ2-1, with TRBD1 matching over 8 bases. J was trimmed by 8 bases and V by 5 bases; bases with no gene match: 11. The CDR3 has 15 amino acids. CDR3 nucleotides: TGTGCCAGCAGTAAGCGACAGGGGATGGGCGATGAGCAGTTCTTC. This translates into CASSKRQGMGDEQFF.

The chain is built from TRBV5-6 and TRBJ1-2; TRBD1 matches 9 bases. The CDR3 contains 14 residues. CDR1 is SGHDT, CDR2 YYEEEE, per germline. J gave up 6 bases and V 6 bases, and 9 bases lay outside the gene matches. CDR3 sequence reads: CASTTWDRENGYTF. CDR3 nucleotides: TGTGCCAGCACCACTTGGGACAGGGAAAATGGCTACACCTTC.